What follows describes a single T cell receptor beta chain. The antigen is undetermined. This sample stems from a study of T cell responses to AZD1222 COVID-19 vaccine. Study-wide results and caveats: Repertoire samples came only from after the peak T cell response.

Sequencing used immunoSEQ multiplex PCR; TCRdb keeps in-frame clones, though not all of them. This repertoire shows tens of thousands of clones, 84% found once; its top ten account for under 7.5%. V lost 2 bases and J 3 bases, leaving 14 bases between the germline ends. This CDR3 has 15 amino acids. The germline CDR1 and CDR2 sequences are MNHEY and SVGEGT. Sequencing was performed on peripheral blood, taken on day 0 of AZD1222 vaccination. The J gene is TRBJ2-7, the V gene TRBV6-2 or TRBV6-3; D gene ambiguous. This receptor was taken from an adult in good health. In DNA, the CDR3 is TGTGCCAGCAGTTACCGTTACAGTTCTCGCTACGAGCAGTACTTC. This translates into CASSYRYSSRYEQYF.